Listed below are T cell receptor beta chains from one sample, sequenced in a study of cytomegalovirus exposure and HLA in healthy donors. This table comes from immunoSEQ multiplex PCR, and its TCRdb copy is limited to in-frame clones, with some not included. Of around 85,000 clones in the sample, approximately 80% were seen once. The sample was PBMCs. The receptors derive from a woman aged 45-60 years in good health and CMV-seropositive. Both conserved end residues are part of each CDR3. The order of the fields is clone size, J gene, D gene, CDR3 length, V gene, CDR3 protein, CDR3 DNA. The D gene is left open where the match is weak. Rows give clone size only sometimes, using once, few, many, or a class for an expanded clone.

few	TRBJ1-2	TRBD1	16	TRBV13	CASRPLQGAKKYGYTF	TGTGCCAGCAGACCGTTACAGGGGGCGAAAAAGTATGGCTACACCTTC
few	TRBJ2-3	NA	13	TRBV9	CASSVAGKDTQYF	TGTGCCAGCAGCGTAGCGGGAAAAGATACGCAGTATTTT
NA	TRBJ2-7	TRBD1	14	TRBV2	CASLRGTGIREQYF	TGTGCCAGCCTCCGGGGGACAGGGATCCGCGAGCAGTACTTC
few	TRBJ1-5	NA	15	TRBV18	CASSPSSLANQPQHF	TGTGCCAGCTCACCAAGTTCTTTGGCCAATCAGCCCCAGCATTTT
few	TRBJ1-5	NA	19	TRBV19	CASMRGRSGLKVGNQPQHF	TGTGCCAGTATGCGCGGGCGGTCTGGCCTTAAAGTAGGCAATCAGCCCCAGCATTTT
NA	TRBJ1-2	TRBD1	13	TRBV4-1	CASSPGQGVGYTF	TGCGCCAGCAGCCCAGGACAGGGGGTTGGCTACACCTTC
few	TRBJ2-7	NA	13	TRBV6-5	CASIHRQTYEQYF	TGTGCCAGCATCCACCGCCAGACTTACGAGCAGTACTTC
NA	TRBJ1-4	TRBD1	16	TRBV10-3	CAISDPETGVHEKLFF	TGTGCCATCAGTGACCCGGAGACAGGGGTTCATGAAAAACTGTTTTTT
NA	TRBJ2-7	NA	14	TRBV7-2	CASSLVGRSYEQYF	TGTGCCAGCAGCTTAGTAGGCAGGTCCTACGAGCAGTACTTC
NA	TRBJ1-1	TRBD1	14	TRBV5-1	CASKDFQGDTEAFF	TGCGCCAGCAAAGACTTCCAGGGGGACACTGAAGCTTTCTTT